This T cell receptor beta chain was sequenced during a study of blood T cell repertoires in COVID-19. The overall study: Sources were T cells, B-cell-depleted T cells, or PBMCs; the material itself was cDNA or gDNA.

The count of this clone is one. V lost 0 bases and J lost 3, with 8 bases in between. The CDR3 runs 14 residues. CDR1 is SEHNR, CDR2 FQNEAQ, per germline (reference sequence). Assay: immunoSEQ multiplex PCR; the TCRdb copy retains only in-frame clones and omits some. The sample has roughly 80,000 clones; approximately 86% are singletons. This chain connects TRBV7-9 to TRBJ1-1; perhaps TRBD1 as D (6 bases). The material sequenced was peripheral blood. The clonotype was recovered from a woman aged 55-75 years with acute or convalescent COVID-19. CDR3 in DNA: TGTGCCAGCAGCTTAGCAGGGACATACACTGAAGCTTTCTTT. Translated, it gives CASSLAGTYTEAFF. The full variable domain, with the rest looked up from reference TRBV7-9 and TRBJ1-1, is DTGVSQNPRHKITKRGQNVTFRCDPISEHNRLYWYRQTLGQGPEFLTYFQNEAQLEKSRLLSDRFSAERPKGSFSTLEIQRTEQGDSAMYLCASSLAGTYTEAFFGQGTRLTVV.